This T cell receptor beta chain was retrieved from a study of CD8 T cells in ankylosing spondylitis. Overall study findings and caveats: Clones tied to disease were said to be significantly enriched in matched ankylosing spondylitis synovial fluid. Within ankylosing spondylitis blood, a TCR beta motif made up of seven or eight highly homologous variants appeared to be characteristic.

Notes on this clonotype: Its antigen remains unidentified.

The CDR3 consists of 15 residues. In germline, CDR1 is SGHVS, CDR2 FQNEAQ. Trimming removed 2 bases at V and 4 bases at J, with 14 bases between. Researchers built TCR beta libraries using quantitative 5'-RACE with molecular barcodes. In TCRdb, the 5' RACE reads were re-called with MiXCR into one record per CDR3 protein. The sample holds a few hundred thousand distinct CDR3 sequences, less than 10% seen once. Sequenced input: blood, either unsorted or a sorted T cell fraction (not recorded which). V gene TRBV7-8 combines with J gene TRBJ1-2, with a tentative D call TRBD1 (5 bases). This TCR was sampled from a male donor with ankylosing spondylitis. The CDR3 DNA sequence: TGTGCCAGCAGCTTATCGGGGCGAGTGGTCTATGGCTACACCTTC. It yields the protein CASSLSGRVVYGYTF.